This T cell receptor (beta chain) appears in the sequencing data of a study of cytomegalovirus exposure and HLA in healthy donors. 13 Jbeta primers and 60 Vbeta primers were used for the PCR. The repertoire was sequenced with immunoSEQ multiplex PCR; TCRdb's copy has only in-frame clones and lacks some. The sample has 150,000 or so clones, roughly three quarters seen once; the top ten hold around 15%. The CDR3 runs 16 residues. V gave up 1 base and J gave up 0 bases, with 10 bases separating them. Germline CDR1 and CDR2: PRHDT and FYEKMQ (reference sequence). V usage is TRBV13 and J usage is TRBJ2-1; TRBD2 is a possible D gene (6 bases). What was sequenced was PBMCs. The sequence was obtained from a woman aged 35 to 49 in good health and CMV-seronegative. Here the CDR3 DNA reads TGTGCCAGCAGCTTAGATGCGGGAATCTCCTACAATGAGCAGTTCTTC. Amino acids: CASSLDAGISYNEQFF. Filled out from reference TRBV13 and TRBJ2-1, the complete variable domain reads AAGVIQSPRHLIKEKRETATLKCYPIPRHDTVYWYQQGPGQDPQFLISFYEKMQSDKGSIPDRFSAQQFSDYHSELNMSSLELGDSALYFCASSLDAGISYNEQFFGPGTRLTVL.